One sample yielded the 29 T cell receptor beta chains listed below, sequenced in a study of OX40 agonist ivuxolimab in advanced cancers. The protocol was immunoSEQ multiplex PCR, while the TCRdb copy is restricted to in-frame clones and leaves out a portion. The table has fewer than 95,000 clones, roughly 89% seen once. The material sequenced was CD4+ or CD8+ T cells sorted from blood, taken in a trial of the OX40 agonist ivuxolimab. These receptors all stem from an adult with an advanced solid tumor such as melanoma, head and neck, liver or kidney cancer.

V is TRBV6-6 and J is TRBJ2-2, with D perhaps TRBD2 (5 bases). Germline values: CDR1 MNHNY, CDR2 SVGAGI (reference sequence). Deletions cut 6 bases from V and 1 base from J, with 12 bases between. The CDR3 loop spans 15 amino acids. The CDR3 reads CASSTGLKNTGELFF. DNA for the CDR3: TGTGCCAGCAGCACCGGACTCAAGAACACCGGGGAGCTGTTTTTT.

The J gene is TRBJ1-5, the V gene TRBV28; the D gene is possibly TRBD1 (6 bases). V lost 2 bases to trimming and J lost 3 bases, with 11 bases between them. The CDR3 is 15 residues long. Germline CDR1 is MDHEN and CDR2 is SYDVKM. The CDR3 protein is CASSLLRTANQPQHF. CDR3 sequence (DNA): TGTGCCAGCAGTTTACTTCGGACAGCCAATCAGCCCCAGCATTTT.

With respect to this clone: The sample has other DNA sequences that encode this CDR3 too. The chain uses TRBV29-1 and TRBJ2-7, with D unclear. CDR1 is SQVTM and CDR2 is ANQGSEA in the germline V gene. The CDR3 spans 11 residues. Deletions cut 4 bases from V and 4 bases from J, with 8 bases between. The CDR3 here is CSVVLGYEQYF. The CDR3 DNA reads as TGCAGCGTTGTTTTGGGATACGAGCAGTACTTC.

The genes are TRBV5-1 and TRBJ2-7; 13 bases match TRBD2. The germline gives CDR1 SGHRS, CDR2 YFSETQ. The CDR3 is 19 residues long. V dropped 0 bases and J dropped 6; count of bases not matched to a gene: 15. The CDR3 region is CASSLANRTSGSRLREQYF. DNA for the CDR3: TGCGCCAGCAGCTTGGCTAATCGGACTAGCGGGAGTCGGTTACGCGAGCAGTACTTC.

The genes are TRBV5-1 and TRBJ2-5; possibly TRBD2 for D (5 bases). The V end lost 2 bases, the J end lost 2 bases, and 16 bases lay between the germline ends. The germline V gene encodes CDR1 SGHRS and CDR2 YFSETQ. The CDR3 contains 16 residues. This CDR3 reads CASSFPPLRGQETQYF. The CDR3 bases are TGCGCCAGCAGCTTTCCCCCCTTACGGGGACAAGAGACCCAGTACTTC.

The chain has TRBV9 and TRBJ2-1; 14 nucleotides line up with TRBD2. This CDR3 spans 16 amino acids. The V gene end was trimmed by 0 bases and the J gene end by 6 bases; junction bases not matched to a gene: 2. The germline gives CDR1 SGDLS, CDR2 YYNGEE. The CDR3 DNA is TGTGCCAGCAGCGTAGGGGGGACTAGCGGGAGCAATGAGCAGTTCTTC. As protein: CASSVGGTSGSNEQFF.

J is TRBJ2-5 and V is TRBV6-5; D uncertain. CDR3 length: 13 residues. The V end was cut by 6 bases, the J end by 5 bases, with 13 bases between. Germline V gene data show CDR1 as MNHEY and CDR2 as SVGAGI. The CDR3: CASRETGRETQYF. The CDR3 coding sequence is TGTGCCAGCAGGGAGACTGGGCGGGAGACCCAGTACTTC.

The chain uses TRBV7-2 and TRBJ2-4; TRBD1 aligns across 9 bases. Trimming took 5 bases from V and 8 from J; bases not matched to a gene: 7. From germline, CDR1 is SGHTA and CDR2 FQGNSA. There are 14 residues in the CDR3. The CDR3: CASSPRTGADIQYF. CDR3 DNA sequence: TGTGCCAGCAGCCCAAGGACAGGGGCGGACATTCAGTACTTC.

DNA of the CDR3: TGTGCCAGCAGCTCTCCGGGACTAGCGGGGACGAACACCGGGGAGCTGTTTTTT. This sequence encodes CASSSPGLAGTNTGELFF. The rearrangement links TRBV5-4 to TRBJ2-2, with TRBD2 matching over 13 bases. Trimming cost V 3 bases and J 0 bases; bases outside gene matches: 5. The CDR3 is 18 residues long. Germline-derived CDR1 and CDR2 are SGHNT and YYREEE (reference sequence).

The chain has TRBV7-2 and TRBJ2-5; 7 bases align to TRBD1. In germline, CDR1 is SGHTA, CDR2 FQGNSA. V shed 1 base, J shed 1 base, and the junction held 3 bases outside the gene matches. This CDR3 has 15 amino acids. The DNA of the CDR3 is TGTGCCAGCAGCTTAGGAGGGGGCCTCCAAGAGACCCAGTACTTC. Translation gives CASSLGGGLQETQYF.

The CDR3 nucleotides are TGTGCCAGCAGAACTAGCGCGACCTACAATGAGCAGTTCTTC. Protein sequence: CASRTSATYNEQFF. This chain joins TRBV6-1 and TRBJ2-1; 7 nucleotides match TRBD2. The CDR3 length is 14 residues. Losses at the gene ends were 6 bases for V and 2 bases for J; bases not matched to a gene: 4. The germline V gene has CDR1 MNHNS and CDR2 SASEGT.

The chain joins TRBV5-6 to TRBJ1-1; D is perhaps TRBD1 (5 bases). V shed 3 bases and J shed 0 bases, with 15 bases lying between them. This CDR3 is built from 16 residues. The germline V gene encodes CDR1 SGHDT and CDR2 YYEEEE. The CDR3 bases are TGTGCCAGCAGCTCGAAAAGGGACGGACTGAACACTGAAGCTTTCTTT. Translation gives CASSSKRDGLNTEAFF. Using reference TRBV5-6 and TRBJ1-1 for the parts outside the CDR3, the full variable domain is DAGVTQSPTHLIKTRGQQVTLRCSPKSGHDTVSWYQQALGQGPQFIFQYYEEEERQRGNFPDRFSGHQFPNYSSELNVNALLLGDSALYLCASSSKRDGLNTEAFFGQGTRLTVV.

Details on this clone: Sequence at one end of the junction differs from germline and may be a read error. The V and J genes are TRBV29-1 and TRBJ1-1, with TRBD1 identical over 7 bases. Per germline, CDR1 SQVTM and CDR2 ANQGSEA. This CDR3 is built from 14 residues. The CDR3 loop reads CSVTNRGRDTEVFF. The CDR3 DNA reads TGCAGCGTTACGAACAGGGGCAGGGACACTGAAGTTTTCTTT.

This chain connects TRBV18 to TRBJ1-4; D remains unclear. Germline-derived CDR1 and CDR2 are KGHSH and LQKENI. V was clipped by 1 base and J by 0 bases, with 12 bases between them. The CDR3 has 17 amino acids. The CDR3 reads CASSPRRSIATNEKLFF. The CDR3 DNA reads TGTGCCAGCTCACCACGGCGGAGTATTGCAACTAATGAAAAACTGTTTTTT.

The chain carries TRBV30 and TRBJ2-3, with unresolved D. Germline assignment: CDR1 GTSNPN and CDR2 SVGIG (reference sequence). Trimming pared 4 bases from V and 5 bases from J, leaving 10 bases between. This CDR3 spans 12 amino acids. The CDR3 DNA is TGTGCCTGGAACCGGATCGGAGATACGCAGTATTTT. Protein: CAWNRIGDTQYF.

The CDR3 sequence is CAWSVRGWDSPLHF. CDR3 nucleotide sequence: TGTGCCTGGAGTGTAAGGGGGTGGGATTCACCCCTCCACTTT. The rearrangement joins TRBV30 to TRBJ1-6, with D tentatively TRBD1 (6 bases). Germline V lookup: CDR1 GTSNPN, CDR2 SVGIG (reference sequence). This CDR3 is 14 amino acids long. V dropped 0 bases and J dropped 8 bases, with 11 bases sitting between them.

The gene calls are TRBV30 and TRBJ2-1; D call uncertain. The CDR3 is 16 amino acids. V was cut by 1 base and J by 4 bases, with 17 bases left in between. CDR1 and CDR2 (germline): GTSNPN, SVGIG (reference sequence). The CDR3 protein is CAWSAFRRRVYNEQFF. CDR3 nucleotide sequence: TGTGCCTGGAGTGCCTTTCGCCGACGTGTATACAATGAGCAGTTCTTC.

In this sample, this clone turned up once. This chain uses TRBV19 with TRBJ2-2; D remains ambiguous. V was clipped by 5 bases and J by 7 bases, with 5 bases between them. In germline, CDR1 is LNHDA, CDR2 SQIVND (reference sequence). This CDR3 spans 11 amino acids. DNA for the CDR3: TGTGCCAGTAGTGGTGTCGGGGAGCTGTTTTTT. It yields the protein CASSGVGELFF.

In nucleotides, the CDR3 is TGTGCCAGCAGCTTAGAGGTCCTCCGCCCAGGGGCTTTCTTT. Protein sequence: CASSLEVLRPGAFF. This chain links TRBV11-3 with TRBJ1-1, with D perhaps matching TRBD1 (5 bases). The CDR3 length is 14 residues. Trimming removed 0 bases at V and 11 bases at J, with 16 bases between. CDR1 is SGHNT, CDR2 YENEEA, per germline.

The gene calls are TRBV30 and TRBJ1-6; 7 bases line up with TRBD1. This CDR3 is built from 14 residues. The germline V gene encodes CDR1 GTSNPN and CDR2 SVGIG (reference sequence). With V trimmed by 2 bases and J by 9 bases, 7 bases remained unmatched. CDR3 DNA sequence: TGTGCCTGGAGTCCCGGGACAGAAATTTCACCCCTCCACTTT. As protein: CAWSPGTEISPLHF.

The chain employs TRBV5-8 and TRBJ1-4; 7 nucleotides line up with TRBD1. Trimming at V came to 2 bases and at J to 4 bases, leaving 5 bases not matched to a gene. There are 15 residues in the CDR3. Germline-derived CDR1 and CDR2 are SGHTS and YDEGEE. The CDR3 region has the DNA TGTGCCAGCAGCTTCCATCGACAGGGTAATGAAAAACTGTTTTTT. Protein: CASSFHRQGNEKLFF.

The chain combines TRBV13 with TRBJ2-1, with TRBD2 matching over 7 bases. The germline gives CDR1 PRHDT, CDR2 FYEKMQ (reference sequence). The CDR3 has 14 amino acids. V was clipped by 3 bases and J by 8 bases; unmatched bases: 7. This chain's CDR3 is CASSFRTGGDEQFF. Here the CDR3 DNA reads TGTGCCAGCAGCTTTCGAACGGGAGGAGATGAGCAGTTCTTC.

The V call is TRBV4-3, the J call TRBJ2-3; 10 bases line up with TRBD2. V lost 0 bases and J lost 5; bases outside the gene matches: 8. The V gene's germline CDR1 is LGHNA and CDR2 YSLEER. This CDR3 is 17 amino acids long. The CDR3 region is CASSQDHLAGVLDTQYF. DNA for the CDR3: TGCGCCAGCAGCCAAGATCATCTAGCGGGAGTTCTAGATACGCAGTATTTT.

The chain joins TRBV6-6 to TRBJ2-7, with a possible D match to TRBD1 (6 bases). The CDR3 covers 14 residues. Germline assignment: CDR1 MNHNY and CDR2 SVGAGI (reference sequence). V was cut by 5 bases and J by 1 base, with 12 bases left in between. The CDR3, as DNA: TGTGCCAGCAGTCCACAGGGATGGTCCTACGAGCAGTACTTC. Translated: CASSPQGWSYEQYF.

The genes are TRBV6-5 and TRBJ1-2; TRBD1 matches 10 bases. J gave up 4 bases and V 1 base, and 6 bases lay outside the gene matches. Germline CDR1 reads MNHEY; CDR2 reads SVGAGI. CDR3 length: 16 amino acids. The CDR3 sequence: CASSYFRTGGGYGYTF. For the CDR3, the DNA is TGTGCCAGCAGTTACTTTAGGACAGGGGGGGGCTATGGCTACACCTTC.

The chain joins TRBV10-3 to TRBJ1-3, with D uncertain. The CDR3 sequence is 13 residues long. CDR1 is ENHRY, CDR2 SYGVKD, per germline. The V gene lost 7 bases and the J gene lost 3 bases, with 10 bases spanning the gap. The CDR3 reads CAITRGFGNTIYF. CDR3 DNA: TGTGCCATCACCAGAGGATTTGGAAACACCATATATTTT.

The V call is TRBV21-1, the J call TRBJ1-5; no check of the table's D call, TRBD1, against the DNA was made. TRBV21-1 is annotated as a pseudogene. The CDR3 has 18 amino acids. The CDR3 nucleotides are TGTGCCAGCAGCACCCCAGACCAGGGACAGGGCGACAATCAGCCCCAGCATTTT. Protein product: CASSTPDQGQGDNQPQHF.

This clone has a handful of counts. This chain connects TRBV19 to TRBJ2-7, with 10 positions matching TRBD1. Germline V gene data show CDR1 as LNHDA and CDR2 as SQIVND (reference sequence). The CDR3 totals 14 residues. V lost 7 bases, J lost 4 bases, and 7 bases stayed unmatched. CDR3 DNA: TGTGCCAGTACCCCGGGACAGGGGCTGTACGAGCAGTACTTC. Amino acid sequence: CASTPGQGLYEQYF. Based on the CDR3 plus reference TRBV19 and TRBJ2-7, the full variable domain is DGGITQSPKYLFRKEGQNVTLSCEQNLNHDAMYWYRQDPGQGLRLIYYSQIVNDFQKGDIAEGYSVSREKKESFPLTVTSAQKNPTAFYLCASTPGQGLYEQYFGPGTRLTVT.

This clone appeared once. As DNA, the CDR3 is TGTGCCAGCAGTTACCGGGGTCCAAACGAGCAGTACTTC. It is translated as CASSYRGPNEQYF. The genes are TRBV6-6 and TRBJ2-7; D possibly corresponds to TRBD2 (5 bases). V was clipped by 2 bases and J by 5 bases, with 10 bases between them. This CDR3 contains 13 residues. From germline, CDR1 is MNHNY and CDR2 SVGAGI (reference sequence).